The text below deals with one T cell receptor beta chain. Germline is not matched at one junction end, which may reflect a read error. RNA transcripts provided the source from which TCR beta CDR3 regions were amplified. HTBI primers were the set used in a first-round RT-PCR of the TCR CDR3. MiXCR, run by TCRdb on the multiplex PCR reads, gives a single entry per CDR3 protein. The data contain about 500,000 distinct CDR3 sequences, 17% of them singletons. The data derive from a study of T cells in Graves' hyperthyroidism and ophthalmopathy. Germline V gives CDR1 SSHAT, CDR2 FNYEAQ (reference sequence). CDR3 size: 16 residues.

The source of this sequence is a woman under 30 with Graves' ophthalmopathy. Material for sequencing was blood. This chain connects TRBV7-7 to TRBJ2-3; D could derive from TRBD1 or TRBD2 (5 bases each). The CDR3 nucleotides read TGTGCTAGCAGCTTAGGGCCCGACGGGACGAGGGGTACGCAGTATTTT. Translated: CASSLGPDGTRGTQYF.